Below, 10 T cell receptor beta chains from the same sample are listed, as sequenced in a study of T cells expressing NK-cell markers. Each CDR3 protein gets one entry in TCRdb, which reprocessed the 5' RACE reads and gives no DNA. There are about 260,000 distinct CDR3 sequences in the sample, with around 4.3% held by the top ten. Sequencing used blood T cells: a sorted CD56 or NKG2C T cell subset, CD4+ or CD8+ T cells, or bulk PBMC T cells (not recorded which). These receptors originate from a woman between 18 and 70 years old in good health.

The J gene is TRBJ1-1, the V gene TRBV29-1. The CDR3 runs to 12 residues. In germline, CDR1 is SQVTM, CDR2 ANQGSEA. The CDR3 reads CSVRVGNTEAFF.

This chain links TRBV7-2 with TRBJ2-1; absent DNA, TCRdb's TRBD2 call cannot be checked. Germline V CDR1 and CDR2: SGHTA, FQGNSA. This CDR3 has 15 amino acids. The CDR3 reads CASSITSGGYNEQFF. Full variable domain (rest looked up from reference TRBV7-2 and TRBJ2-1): GAGVSQSPSNKVTEKGKDVELRCDPISGHTALYWYRQSLGQGLEFLIYFQGNSAPDKSGLPSDRFSAERTGGSVSTLTIQRTQQEDSAVYLCASSITSGGYNEQFFGPGTRLTVL.

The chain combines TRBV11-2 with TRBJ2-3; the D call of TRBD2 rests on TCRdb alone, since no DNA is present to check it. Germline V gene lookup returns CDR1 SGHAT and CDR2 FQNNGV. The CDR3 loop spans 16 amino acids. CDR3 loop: CASSLLGGSFTDTQYF.

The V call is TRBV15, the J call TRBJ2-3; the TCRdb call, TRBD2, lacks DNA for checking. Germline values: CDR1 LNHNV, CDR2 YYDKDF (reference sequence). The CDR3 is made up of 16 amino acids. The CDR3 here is CATSRDLAGLPDTQYF.

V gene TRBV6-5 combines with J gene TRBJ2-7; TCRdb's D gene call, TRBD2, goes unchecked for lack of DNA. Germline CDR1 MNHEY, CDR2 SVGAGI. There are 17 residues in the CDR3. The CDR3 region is CASSYSWLAASSYEQYF.

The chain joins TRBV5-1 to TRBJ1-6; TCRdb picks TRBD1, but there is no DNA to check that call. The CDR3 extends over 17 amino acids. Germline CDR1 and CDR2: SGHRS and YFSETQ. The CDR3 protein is CASSSPDRGNYNSPLHF.

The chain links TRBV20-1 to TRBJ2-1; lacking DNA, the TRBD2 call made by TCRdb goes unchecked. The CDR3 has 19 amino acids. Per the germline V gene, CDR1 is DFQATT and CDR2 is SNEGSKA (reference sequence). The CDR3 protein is CSAREAETSGRGPYNEQFF.

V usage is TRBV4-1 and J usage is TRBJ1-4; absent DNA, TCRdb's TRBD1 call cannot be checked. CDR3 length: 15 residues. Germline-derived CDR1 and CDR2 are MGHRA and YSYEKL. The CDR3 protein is CASSQGDRGNEKLFF.

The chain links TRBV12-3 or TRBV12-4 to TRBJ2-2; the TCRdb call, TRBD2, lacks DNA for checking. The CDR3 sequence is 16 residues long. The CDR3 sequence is CASSLTGRIGTGELFF.

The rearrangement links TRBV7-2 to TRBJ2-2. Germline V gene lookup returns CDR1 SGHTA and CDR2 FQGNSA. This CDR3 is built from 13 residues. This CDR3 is CASSSRYTGELFF.